Presented here are 6 T cell receptor beta chains from one specimen sequenced in a study of cytomegalovirus exposure and HLA in healthy donors. A multiplex PCR was run with 60 Vbeta primers and 13 Jbeta primers. Here immunoSEQ multiplex PCR was the method, and the copy in TCRdb shows in-frame clones only, minus some. Among roughly 140,000 clones, 50% to 75% were seen once, and the ten largest hold about 7.1%. Material for sequencing was PBMCs. The receptors shown here come from a woman in her sixties or seventies in good health and CMV-seropositive.

V and J are TRBV29-1 and TRBJ2-7; D might be TRBD1 (6 bases). Trimming cost V 7 bases and J 5 bases, with 24 bases left between them. The germline V gene has CDR1 SQVTM and CDR2 ANQGSEA. This CDR3 is 15 amino acids long. The CDR3 DNA reads TGCAGCGCCGAGGGAATGTGGGGGCGAGAGGACGAGCAGTACTTC. Translation: CSAEGMWGREDEQYF.

Comment on this clone: Mismatch with germline at one junction end may stem from a read error. The chain combines TRBV7-7 with TRBJ2-2, with D unresolved. CDR1 and CDR2 (germline): SSHAT, FNYEAQ (reference sequence). The CDR3 extends over 13 amino acids. The CDR3 here is CASSFMNTGELFF. In DNA form, the CDR3 reads TGTGCTAGCAGCTTTATGAACACCGGGGAGCTGTTTTTT.

The V and J genes are TRBV19 and TRBJ2-7; the match to TRBD2 covers 7 bases. There are 13 residues in the CDR3. Germline loops: CDR1 LNHDA, CDR2 SQIVND (reference sequence). Trimming cost V 5 bases and J 4 bases; bases outside gene matches: 5. The CDR3 coding sequence is TGTGCCAGTAGTGGGGCTAGCGGATACGAGCAGTACTTC. It specifies CASSGASGYEQYF.

About this clone: A read error may produce the germline difference seen at one junction end. This sample also contains other DNA sequences that code for the same CDR3. In DNA form, the CDR3 reads TGTGCCAGCAGCTTAACGGGGGGTAACACTGAGGCTTTCTTT. Its translation: CASSLTGGNTEAFF. The chain recombines TRBV7-3 with TRBJ1-1, with D possibly being TRBD1 (5 bases). The CDR3 consists of 14 residues. Germline V lookup: CDR1 SGHTA, CDR2 FQGTGA.

This chain uses TRBV4-2 with TRBJ2-7; D might be TRBD2 (6 bases). In germline, CDR1 is LGHNA, CDR2 YNFKEQ. The V and J ends lost 4 bases and 0 bases respectively, with 19 bases between them. There are 17 residues in the CDR3. The CDR3 region is CASSRRIRDLSSYEQYF. The CDR3 DNA follows: TGTGCCAGCAGCCGGCGAATCAGGGACTTGAGCTCCTACGAGCAGTACTTC.

This chain joins TRBV10-2 and TRBJ2-7; 9 bases are shared with TRBD1. Trimming took 6 bases from V and 1 from J; bases not matched to a gene: 7. CDR3 length equals 15 residues. Germline CDR1 reads WSHSY; CDR2 reads SAAADI. Written as DNA, the CDR3 is TGCGCCAGCAGGGGGACAGGGCGGGTTTCCTACGAGCAGTACTTC. It encodes CASRGTGRVSYEQYF.